The 25 T cell receptor beta chains in this list originate from one sample, sequenced in a study of T cell changes during pregnancy in multiple sclerosis. Clones were sequenced by immunoSEQ multiplex PCR, and TCRdb holds only the in-frame ones, with some missing. The sample includes approximately 61,000 clones, around 90% of them seen just once. Specimen: peripheral blood, collected in the first trimester of pregnancy. These receptors were collected from a female donor with multiple sclerosis, enrolled in a pregnancy study.

This chain uses TRBV27 with TRBJ2-3; weak D call: TRBD2 (6 bases). Germline CDR1 is MNHEY and CDR2 is SMNVEV (reference sequence). CDR3 length: 15 amino acids. V lost 5 bases and J 3 bases, leaving 15 bases between the germline ends. The CDR3 coding sequence is TGTGCCAGCAGTCCCAGTGTCCGGGGGACAGATACGCAGTATTTT. Its translation: CASSPSVRGTDTQYF.

J is TRBJ1-1 and V is TRBV2; 10 nucleotides align to TRBD1. This CDR3 is 15 amino acids long. CDR1 and CDR2 from the germline V gene are SNHLY and FYNNEI. With 7 bases clipped from V and 0 bases from J, the junction kept 5 bases outside the gene matches. CDR3 in amino acids: CASTSTGGLNTEAFF. The DNA of the CDR3 is TGTGCCAGCACTTCGACAGGGGGCTTGAACACTGAAGCTTTCTTT.

V usage is TRBV27 and J usage is TRBJ2-1; tentative D call: TRBD1 (5 bases). The length of the CDR3 is 16 residues. The V end lost 4 bases, the J end lost 6 bases, and 19 bases lay between the germline ends. Germline V gives CDR1 MNHEY, CDR2 SMNVEV (reference sequence). Written as DNA, the CDR3 is TGTGCCAGCAGTTCCGACCAACCCAAGGGGTCCAATGAGCAGTTCTTC. As protein: CASSSDQPKGSNEQFF.

The chain carries TRBV7-9 and TRBJ2-1, with TRBD2 identical over 10 bases. With V trimmed by 3 bases and J by 0 bases, 2 bases remained unmatched. This CDR3 has 16 residues. Germline V gives CDR1 SEHNR, CDR2 FQNEAQ (reference sequence). The CDR3 protein is CASSFSGRNSYNEQFF. The DNA of the CDR3 is TGTGCCAGCAGCTTTAGCGGGAGGAACTCCTACAATGAGCAGTTCTTC.

This chain uses TRBV5-5 with TRBJ2-7; TRBD1 agrees at 10 bases. This CDR3 comprises 16 residues. The germline V gene has CDR1 SGHKS and CDR2 YYEKEE (reference sequence). Trimming removed 4 bases from V and 6 bases from J; junction bases left unmatched: 13. The CDR3 sequence is CASSLSAGTGAIEQYF. In DNA, the CDR3 is TGTGCCAGCAGCCTGTCGGCCGGGACAGGGGCTATCGAGCAGTACTTC.

The chain recombines TRBV7-9 with TRBJ2-5; D may be TRBD1 (5 bases). The germline V gene encodes CDR1 SEHNR and CDR2 FQNEAQ (reference sequence). V gave up 5 bases and J gave up 7 bases, with 14 bases separating them. This CDR3 comprises 13 residues. CDR3 DNA: TGTGCCAGCAGCCCAGGGTCCGAAGGGACCCAGTACTTC. This encodes CASSPGSEGTQYF.

V and J are TRBV10-3 and TRBJ2-5, with D tentatively TRBD1 (6 bases). V lost 4 bases and J lost 5, with 14 bases in between. This CDR3 has 14 residues. The germline V gene has CDR1 ENHRY and CDR2 SYGVKD. DNA of the CDR3: TGTGCCATCAGTGGATCGCAGGGGACGGAGACCCAGTACTTC. Amino acids: CAISGSQGTETQYF.

This sequence joins TRBV5-1 and TRBJ2-1; maybe TRBD1 (5 bases). The CDR3 extends over 14 amino acids. Per germline, CDR1 SGHRS and CDR2 YFSETQ. Trimming pared 0 bases from V and 10 bases from J, leaving 14 bases between. The CDR3 bases are TGCGCCAGCAGCTTGGCCATCAGGGAAGCCGAGCAGTTCTTC. Its translation is CASSLAIREAEQFF. Full variable domain (missing parts from reference TRBV5-1 and TRBJ2-1): KAGVTQTPRYLIKTRGQQVTLSCSPISGHRSVSWYQQTPGQGLQFLFEYFSETQRNKGNFPGRFSGRQFSNSRSEMNVSTLELGDSALYLCASSLAIREAEQFFGPGTRLTVL.

This rearrangement joins TRBV13 to TRBJ2-5, with 14 bases identical to TRBD2. Germline V gene lookup returns CDR1 PRHDT and CDR2 FYEKMQ (reference sequence). V trimming: 4 bases; J trimming: 0 bases; junction bases outside the gene matches: 7. The CDR3 runs to 18 residues. DNA for the CDR3: TGTGCCAGCAGCTCCGCCGGGACTAGCGGGAGCCACCAAGAGACCCAGTACTTC. Residues: CASSSAGTSGSHQETQYF.

V usage is TRBV11-2 and J usage is TRBJ2-7; unclear D gene. This CDR3 contains 10 residues. Between the trimmed V and J ends, which lost 5 bases and 7 bases, there was a span of 6 bases. Germline CDR1 is SGHAT and CDR2 is FQNNGV. In nucleotides, the CDR3 is TGTGCCAGCAGCGGTAGAGAGCAGTACTTC. This sequence encodes CASSGREQYF. Based on the CDR3 plus reference TRBV11-2 and TRBJ2-7, the full variable domain is EAGVAQSPRYKIIEKRQSVAFWCNPISGHATLYWYQQILGQGPKLLIQFQNNGVVDDSQLPKDRFSAERLKGVDSTLKIQPAKLEDSAVYLCASSGREQYFGPGTRLTVT.

The DNA of the CDR3 is TGTGCCAGCAGTTTATGGGAGGATGGCACTGAAGCTTTCTTT. Translating it yields CASSLWEDGTEAFF. The chain joins TRBV27 to TRBJ1-1; no definite D call. This CDR3 region has 14 residues. V lost 1 base and J lost 4, with 10 bases in between. Per the germline V gene, CDR1 is MNHEY and CDR2 is SMNVEV (reference sequence).

The gene calls are TRBV18 and TRBJ1-2, with TRBD1 identical over 8 bases. The CDR3 runs to 15 residues. The V gene end was trimmed by 0 bases and the J gene end by 13 bases; junction bases not matched to a gene: 13. Germline CDR1 KGHSH, CDR2 LQKENI. DNA for the CDR3: TGTGCCAGCTCACCACCGAATAGGACAGGGAAGAAAATCACCTTC. Protein sequence: CASSPPNRTGKKITF.

The J gene is TRBJ1-2, the V gene TRBV4-2, with a tentative D call TRBD1 (6 bases). The V end lost 0 bases, the J end lost 6 bases, and 14 bases lay between the germline ends. Germline CDR1 is LGHNA and CDR2 is YNFKEQ. The CDR3 has 15 residues. CDR3 coding DNA: TGTGCCAGCAGCCAAGAGAACAGGGTAGAGAATGGCTACACCTTC. Encoded protein: CASSQENRVENGYTF.

The chain combines TRBV19 with TRBJ2-3, with D uncertain. Germline CDR1 is LNHDA and CDR2 is SQIVND (reference sequence). The CDR3 covers 15 residues. V dropped 5 bases and J dropped 0 bases, with 12 bases sitting between them. CDR3 nucleotide sequence: TGTGCCAGTAGTTCTAAAGTATCTAGCACAGATACGCAGTATTTT. Translation: CASSSKVSSTDTQYF.

Turning to this clone: The junction and the germline gene differ at one end; a read error may be behind it. The chain employs TRBV28 and TRBJ2-7; maybe TRBD1 (6 bases). CDR1 and CDR2 from the germline V gene are MDHEN and SYDVKM. This CDR3 region has 14 residues. CDR3 protein: CGSSPTGQAYEQYF. CDR3 nucleotides: TGTGGCAGCAGCCCAACAGGGCAGGCTTACGAGCAGTACTTC.

V usage is TRBV7-2 and J usage is TRBJ1-5; D possibly corresponds to TRBD1 (6 bases). V lost 1 base to trimming and J lost 4 bases, with 8 bases between them. Germline V CDR1 and CDR2: SGHTA, FQGNSA. This CDR3 is 14 amino acids long. DNA for the CDR3: TGTGCCAGCAGCTTAGAAACAGGGAATCAGCCCCAGCATTTT. The encoded protein is CASSLETGNQPQHF.

In regard to this clone: This CDR3 is also generated by other DNA sequences in the sample. This rearrangement joins TRBV28 to TRBJ2-5; 9 positions agree with TRBD2. CDR1 and CDR2 from the germline V gene are MDHEN and SYDVKM. J was trimmed by 3 bases and V by 8 bases; bases with no gene match: 4. The CDR3 consists of 13 residues. CDR3 region: CASRGGGEETQYF. The CDR3 coding sequence is TGTGCCAGCCGAGGCGGGGGGGAAGAGACCCAGTACTTC.

The chain carries TRBV6-5 and TRBJ2-1, with 8 bases fitting TRBD2. Germline-derived CDR1 and CDR2 are MNHEY and SVGAGI. The CDR3 consists of 15 residues. Unmatched junction bases numbered 6, after V lost 5 bases and J lost 3 bases. CDR3 protein: CASSQLADGYNEQFF. The CDR3 bases are TGTGCCAGCAGTCAACTAGCGGATGGCTACAATGAGCAGTTCTTC.

J is TRBJ1-3 and V is TRBV27; a possible D gene is TRBD1 (5 bases). Looked up from germline, CDR1 is MNHEY and CDR2 is SMNVEV (reference sequence). The V and J ends lost 2 bases and 2 bases respectively, with 7 bases between them. This CDR3 has 14 residues. CDR3 loop: CASSLAGAGNTIYF. The CDR3 coding sequence is TGTGCCAGCAGTTTAGCGGGGGCTGGAAACACCATATATTTT.

The chain combines TRBV4-3 with TRBJ2-3, with 8 bases fitting TRBD1. Germline V gene data show CDR1 as LGHNA and CDR2 as YSLEER. Losses at the gene ends were 0 bases for V and 7 bases for J; bases not matched to a gene: 6. The CDR3 totals 15 residues. CDR3: CASSQDRGTGYTQYF. The CDR3 coding sequence is TGCGCCAGCAGCCAAGATCGGGGGACAGGCTATACGCAGTATTTT.

The chain is built from TRBV30 and TRBJ2-4; 11 bases agree with TRBD2. Germline values: CDR1 GTSNPN, CDR2 SVGIG (reference sequence). V lost 0 bases and J lost 0; bases outside the gene matches: 4. The CDR3 loop spans 17 amino acids. DNA for the CDR3: TGTGCCTGGAGTGTACCCGGACTAGCGGGAGCCAAAAACATTCAGTACTTC. The encoded protein is CAWSVPGLAGAKNIQYF.

The chain uses TRBV4-1 and TRBJ2-5, with D possibly being TRBD2 (6 bases). Germline CDR1 and CDR2: MGHRA and YSYEKL. V was clipped by 1 base and J by 5 bases, with 14 bases between them. The CDR3 covers 15 residues. In nucleotides, the CDR3 is TGCGCCAGCAGCCAAGTAGCGGAGGGGTGGGAGACCCAGTACTTC. Protein: CASSQVAEGWETQYF.

The J gene is TRBJ2-3, the V gene TRBV5-4; 7 nucleotides agree with TRBD1. The CDR3 loop spans 16 amino acids. V lost 4 bases, J lost 0 bases, and 8 bases stayed unmatched. The V gene's germline CDR1 is SGHNT and CDR2 YYREEE (reference sequence). The CDR3 sequence is CASSPPRGRSTDTQYF. For the CDR3, the DNA is TGTGCCAGCAGCCCCCCGAGGGGGCGCAGCACAGATACGCAGTATTTT.

This clone was seen a few times. The V call is TRBV18, the J call TRBJ2-1; maybe TRBD1 (6 bases). Per the germline V gene, CDR1 is KGHSH and CDR2 is LQKENI. V was cut by 6 bases and J by 3 bases, with 18 bases left in between. The CDR3 totals 16 residues. The DNA of the CDR3 is TGTGCCAGCTCCGAACAACAGGGTGTTCTCTACAATGAGCAGTTCTTC. The encoded protein is CASSEQQGVLYNEQFF. The full variable domain, with the rest looked up from reference TRBV18 and TRBJ2-1, is NAGVMQNPRHLVRRRGQEARLRCSPMKGHSHVYWYRQLPEEGLKFMVYLQKENIIDESGMPKERFSAEFPKEGPSILRIQQVVRGDSAAYFCASSEQQGVLYNEQFFGPGTRLTVL.

The chain combines TRBV18 with TRBJ2-5; 10 bases line up with TRBD1. This CDR3 spans 17 amino acids. Germline values: CDR1 KGHSH, CDR2 LQKENI. Trimming took 3 bases from V and 3 from J; bases not matched to a gene: 10. This chain's CDR3 is CASSPFMSGTGEETQYF. Written as DNA, the CDR3 is TGTGCCAGCTCACCTTTTATGTCGGGGACAGGGGAAGAGACCCAGTACTTC.